The entry below gives a single T cell receptor beta chain sequence along with its context. Its cognate antigen is unknown. The table came from immunoSEQ multiplex PCR; TCRdb's copy has only in-frame clones and leaves some out. Of some 74,000 clones in the sample, 75% to 95% were seen once. The data derive from a study of Tregs in tolerant kidney transplant recipients. Study-level points and caveats: Some patients' samples used different primers over time, so nucleotide sequences weren't comparable.

CDR3 length: 14 amino acids. Germline CDR1 is ENHRY and CDR2 is SYGVKD. V gave up 5 bases and J gave up 4 bases; unmatched junction bases: 5. Sequencing was performed on Tregs from blood, taken before the transplant. The clonotype was recovered from a human donor who received a combined kidney and bone marrow transplant. The chain carries TRBV10-3 and TRBJ1-1, with 9 bases that match TRBD1. The CDR3 is CAISRQGGGTEAFF. The CDR3 DNA sequence: TGTGCCATCAGTAGACAGGGGGGAGGCACTGAAGCTTTCTTT.